This passage covers 7 T cell receptor beta chains from one sample sequenced in a study of post-analysis software for immune sequencing data. General observations from the study: Roughly five TRBV segments appeared more often in patients than in controls, and TRBV5-6, TRBV5-1 and TRBV20-1 were among these.

These receptors' targets are unknown. The TCR beta cDNA libraries contained unique molecular identifiers. TCRdb ran MiXCR on the PCR reads and lists one entry per CDR3 protein. The sample has roughly 430,000 distinct CDR3 sequences; approximately 38% are singletons. What was sequenced was blood. Every receptor here comes from a girl aged 2-10 years with multiple sclerosis.

The chain employs TRBV5-1 and TRBJ2-1, with 8 nucleotides matching TRBD2. From germline, CDR1 is SGHRS and CDR2 YFSETQ. V dropped 4 bases and J dropped 10; count of bases not matched to a gene: 10. This CDR3 spans 14 amino acids. The CDR3 sequence: CASSLTTLAGEQFF. CDR3 sequence (DNA): TGCGCCAGCAGCCTGACTACCTTAGCGGGAGAGCAGTTCTTC.

The V call is TRBV5-1, the J call TRBJ2-1; D gene ambiguous. Germline values: CDR1 SGHRS, CDR2 YFSETQ. V shed 4 bases and J shed 6 bases, with 11 bases lying between them. This CDR3 has 13 amino acids. The CDR3: CASSADGSNEQFF. The DNA for the CDR3 is TGCGCCAGCAGCGCGGACGGATCCAATGAGCAGTTCTTC.

This clonotype has more than one count but fewer than ten. This chain uses TRBV28 with TRBJ2-4; 8 nucleotides line up with TRBD2. Germline CDR1 is MDHEN and CDR2 is SYDVKM. CDR3 length equals 20 residues. The V and J ends lost 5 bases and 0 bases, in that order; junction bases with no gene match: 18. The CDR3 DNA reads as TGTGCCAGCAGTCCGCGACCGCGGGGGGTGAAAAATCTAGCCAAAAACATTCAGTACTTC. It codes for CASSPRPRGVKNLAKNIQYF.

This clonotype turned up a few times. This sequence joins TRBV27 and TRBJ1-1; 11 positions agree with TRBD1. The CDR3 is made up of 15 amino acids. After removal of 5 bases from V and 4 bases from J, the junction contained 6 bases not matched to a gene. Germline V lookup: CDR1 MNHEY, CDR2 SMNVEV (reference sequence). The CDR3 nucleotides read TGTGCCAGCAGTCAGGACAGGGGGCAGGGCACTGAAGCTTTCTTT. This encodes CASSQDRGQGTEAFF.

This clonotype has just a few counts. The chain has TRBV28 and TRBJ1-2, with 9 bases lining up with TRBD1. Trimming took 7 bases from V and 8 from J; bases not matched to a gene: 17. The V gene's germline CDR1 is MDHEN and CDR2 SYDVKM. There are 16 residues in the CDR3. The CDR3 reads CASTFLQPGQGRGYTF. The CDR3 DNA sequence: TGTGCCAGCACTTTCTTGCAGCCGGGACAGGGCCGCGGCTACACCTTC.

The chain couples TRBV4-2 to TRBJ2-3, with D unresolved. Between the trimmed V and J ends, which lost 1 base and 3 bases, there was a span of 8 bases. The CDR3 runs 14 residues. CDR1 LGHNA and CDR2 YNFKEQ come from the germline V gene. This CDR3 reads CASSQVGRTDTQYF. In DNA, the CDR3 is TGTGCCAGCAGCCAAGTCGGGCGGACAGATACGCAGTATTTT.

This clonotype was detected only a few times. V gene TRBV4-1 combines with J gene TRBJ2-4; D gene uncertain. The CDR3 is 16 residues long. Deletions cut 5 bases from V and 2 bases from J, with 16 bases between. The V gene's germline CDR1 is MGHRA and CDR2 YSYEKL. The chain's CDR3 is CASSSPEREPKNIQYF. The CDR3 DNA follows: TGCGCCAGCAGCTCCCCGGAAAGGGAACCCAAAAACATTCAGTACTTC.